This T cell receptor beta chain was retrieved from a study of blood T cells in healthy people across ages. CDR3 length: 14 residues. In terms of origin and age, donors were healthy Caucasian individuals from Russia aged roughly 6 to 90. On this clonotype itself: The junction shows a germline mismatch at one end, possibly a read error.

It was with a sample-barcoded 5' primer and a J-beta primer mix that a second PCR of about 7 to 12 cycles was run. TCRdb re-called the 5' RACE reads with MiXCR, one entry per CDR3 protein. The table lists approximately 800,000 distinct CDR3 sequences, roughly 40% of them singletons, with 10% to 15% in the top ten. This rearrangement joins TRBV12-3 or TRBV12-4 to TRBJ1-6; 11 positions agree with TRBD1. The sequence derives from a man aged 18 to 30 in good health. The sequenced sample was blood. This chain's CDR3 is CASSLDRGQSPPHF. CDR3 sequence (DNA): TGTGCCAGCAGTTTGGACAGGGGGCAATCACCCCCCCACTTT.